This T cell receptor beta chain was recovered during a study of neurological immune-mediated disorders. TCRdb used MiXCR to reprocess the 5' RACE reads, holding one entry per CDR3 protein. The profile shows approximately 60,000 distinct CDR3 sequences, around 3.5% of them singletons. This clonotype has at least ten counts. The CDR3 covers 16 residues. Germline assignment: CDR1 DFQATT and CDR2 SNEGSKA (reference sequence). V lost 5 bases, J lost 1 base, and 20 bases lay in between. V and J are TRBV20-1 and TRBJ1-1; D is undetermined. The TCR was taken from a woman aged 25-40 years with multiple sclerosis. Sequencing used PBMCs. The CDR3: CSASGRAVSKNTEAFF. The CDR3 DNA reads as TGCAGTGCTTCCGGTAGGGCCGTGTCAAAGAACACTGAAGCTTTCTTT.